These T cell receptor beta chains were read from a single sample in a study of blood T cell repertoires in COVID-19. Measured with immunoSEQ multiplex PCR; TCRdb has only the in-frame clones, and not every one. The table has roughly 240,000 clones, about 82% seen once; the top ten hold approximately 5%. Material: peripheral blood. Every receptor here comes from a woman aged 80 or over with COVID-19, enrolled during active disease. Both conserved end residues are part of each CDR3. Each record gives: V gene, clone size, D gene, J gene, CDR3 DNA, CDR3 protein. The D gene is left open where the match is weak. Only part of the rows carry a size: once, few, many, or a class if the clone is expanded.

>TRBV30|NA|NA|TRBJ1-2
TGTGCCTGGAGTGTAATTCGACATGGGGGCTACACCTTC
CAWSVIRHGGYTF
>TRBV27|NA|NA|TRBJ1-2
TGTGCCAGCAGTCCCGGAGGTGGGGCTAACTATGGCTACACCTTC
CASSPGGGANYGYTF
>TRBV27|NA|TRBD1|TRBJ1-2
TGTGCCAGCAGTAGGGCCGGGACAGCTAACTATGGCTACACCTTC
CASSRAGTANYGYTF
>TRBV7-6|NA|TRBD2|TRBJ2-2
TGTGCCAGCAGCCATGGGGCGGGGGGGAGTCCCGGGGAGCTGTTTTTT
CASSHGAGGSPGELFF
>TRBV10-3|NA|TRBD2|TRBJ2-1
TGTGCCATCAGTGGGACCCCCGGTAGCGGGGGATACAATGAGCAGTTCTTC
CAISGTPGSGGYNEQFF
>TRBV24-1|NA|TRBD2|TRBJ2-3
TGTGCCGCCGCCGGAGGGTCGGGGGGGAACACAGATACGCAGTATTTT
CAAAGGSGGNTDTQYF
>TRBV3-1/TRBV3-2|NA|TRBD2|TRBJ2-3
TGTGCCAGCACCCAGAGGGGGGCTAGCGGGGGAGGAGATACGCAGTATTTT
CASTQRGASGGGDTQYF
>TRBV15|NA|NA|TRBJ2-1
TGTGCCACCAGCAGAGATATACTGTACAATGAGCAGTTCTTC
CATSRDILYNEQFF
>TRBV7-6|NA|NA|TRBJ2-3
TGTGCCAGCAGCTTACTAGCGGTGCAGGGGACAGATACGCAGTATTTT
CASSLLAVQGTDTQYF
>TRBV28|NA|TRBD1|TRBJ2-3
TGTGCCAGCAGAAACGGACAGGGATACACAGATACGCAGTATTTT
CASRNGQGYTDTQYF
>TRBV5-6|NA|NA|TRBJ1-2
TGTGCCAGCAGCTCTCGGGGGGGCGCAGGTGGCTACACCTTC
CASSSRGGAGGYTF
>TRBV9|few|TRBD2|TRBJ2-2
TGTGCCAGCAGCGTAGTGGCGGGGGTAACCGGGGAGCTGTTTTTT
CASSVVAGVTGELFF
>TRBV19|NA|NA|TRBJ1-5
TGTGCCAGTAGTTATGGAGGCTTGGCGAGCAATCAGCCCCAGCATTTT
CASSYGGLASNQPQHF
>TRBV4-1|NA|TRBD1|TRBJ1-1
TGCGCCAGCAGCCGATCAGGGACAGGTCGGACTGAAGCTTTCTTT
CASSRSGTGRTEAFF
>TRBV10-3|NA|NA|TRBJ1-2
TGTGCCATCAGGGTGACAGATAACTATGGCTACACCTTC
CAIRVTDNYGYTF
>TRBV6-5|NA|TRBD1|TRBJ1-1
TGTGCCAGCAGTCCTAGGGACAGTAGGAACACTGAAGCTTTCTTT
CASSPRDSRNTEAFF
>TRBV2|NA|TRBD1|TRBJ2-1
TGTGCCAGCAGACCGGACAGGGGAGAGCAGTTCTTC
CASRPDRGEQFF
>TRBV5-1|NA|TRBD2|TRBJ2-5
TGCGCCAGCAGCTTGAACGGGAGGTCGGGGCAAGAGACCCAGTACTTC
CASSLNGRSGQETQYF
>TRBV4-3|NA|NA|TRBJ2-5
TGCGCCAGCAGCCTTCTCCCTCAAGAGACCCAGTACTTC
CASSLLPQETQYF
>TRBV7-2|NA|TRBD2|TRBJ2-3
TGTGCCAGCAATAGGGACTATACTAGCACAGATACGCAGTATTTT
CASNRDYTSTDTQYF
>TRBV10-3|NA|TRBD2|TRBJ2-3
TGTGCCATCAGTGCCGGCGGGGGGGCGAATGGAGATACGCAGTATTTT
CAISAGGGANGDTQYF
>TRBV29-1|NA|TRBD1|TRBJ2-5
TGCAGCGCCGACAGGGGGGGGGCTCAAGAGACCCAGTACTTC
CSADRGGAQETQYF
>TRBV5-1|NA|NA|TRBJ2-3
TGCGCCAGCAGCCTATATATGATCATTGCTGGAGATACGCAGTATTTT
CASSLYMIIAGDTQYF
>TRBV11-2|NA|NA|TRBJ2-2
TGTGCCAGCAGTTTCACCGGGACAAAGAACACCGGGGAGCTGTTTTTT
CASSFTGTKNTGELFF
>TRBV11-2|NA|NA|TRBJ2-5
TGTGCCAGCAGCTTAGGAGGAGGGGGCGGCGAGACCCAGTACTTC
CASSLGGGGGETQYF
>TRBV6-6|NA|NA|TRBJ1-2
TGTGCCAGCAGGGTTACCGGGAACTATGGCTACACCTTC
CASRVTGNYGYTF
>TRBV9|NA|NA|TRBJ1-4
TGTGCCAGCAGCGTAGCCGGACAGACAACTAATGAAAAACTGTTTTTT
CASSVAGQTTNEKLFF